This passage covers 28 T cell receptor beta chains from one sample sequenced in a study of spatial heterogeneity in lung cancer. MiXCR was run by TCRdb on the 5' RACE reads, yielding one entry per CDR3 protein. Of approximately 43,000 distinct CDR3 sequences listed, over 9.5% are singletons. Time point in this sample: blood at routine non-recurrence follow-up after resection. The sample was PBMCs, taken at follow-up. The receptors were gathered from a female donor with early-stage non-small cell lung cancer.

This clonotype was seen only a few times. V gene TRBV19 combines with J gene TRBJ2-2; the D gene is possibly TRBD2 (5 bases). Germline V gene data show CDR1 as LNHDA and CDR2 as SQIVND (reference sequence). CDR3 length: 14 residues. The V end was cut by 6 bases, the J end by 3 bases, with 11 bases between. CDR3 sequence: CASSNWGDTGELFF. Written as DNA, the CDR3 is TGTGCCAGTAGCAATTGGGGAGACACCGGGGAGCTGTTTTTT.

This clonotype came up many times. The rearrangement joins TRBV7-3 to TRBJ2-1; no definite D call. This CDR3 has 13 amino acids. Germline CDR1 is SGHTA and CDR2 is FQGTGA. Trimming cost V 5 bases and J 10 bases, with 15 bases left between them. The CDR3 region is CASSQTPGVEQFF. DNA for the CDR3: TGTGCCAGCAGCCAAACTCCAGGAGTGGAGCAGTTCTTC. Full variable domain (missing parts from reference TRBV7-3 and TRBJ2-1): GAGVSQTPSNKVTEKGKYVELRCDPISGHTALYWYRQSLGQGPEFLIYFQGTGAADDSGLPNDRFFAVRPEGSVSTLKIQRTERGDSAVYLCASSQTPGVEQFFGPGTRLTVL.

This clonotype has at least ten counts. The gene calls are TRBV29-1 and TRBJ1-5; D not resolved. In germline, CDR1 is SQVTM, CDR2 ANQGSEA. The CDR3 extends over 13 amino acids. The V end lost 4 bases, the J end lost 4 bases, and 11 bases lay between the germline ends. The CDR3 DNA follows: TGCAGCGTTGGTCTGGTGGCTAATCAGCCCCAGCATTTT. This translates into CSVGLVANQPQHF.

This clonotype was seen a handful of times. V gene TRBV29-1 combines with J gene TRBJ2-7, with 9 positions matching TRBD1. CDR1 SQVTM and CDR2 ANQGSEA come from the germline V gene. Trimming cost V 5 bases and J 3 bases; bases outside gene matches: 8. The CDR3 covers 14 residues. CDR3 protein: CSVFGTGLFYEQYF. The CDR3 bases are TGCAGCGTTTTCGGGACAGGGCTTTTCTACGAGCAGTACTTC.

This clonotype was detected ten times or more. The chain recombines TRBV20-1 with TRBJ2-7, with 9 nucleotides matching TRBD2. The CDR3 length is 14 residues. Germline lookup yields CDR1 DFQATT and CDR2 SNEGSKA (reference sequence). Trimming took 5 bases from V and 4 from J; bases not matched to a gene: 9. The CDR3 DNA follows: TGCAGTGCTGTACTAGCGGGTGGGCTGTACGAGCAGTACTTC. Its translation is CSAVLAGGLYEQYF.

The CDR3 is CASRSTSLTYEQYF. For the CDR3, the DNA is TGTGCCAGCAGGTCCACTAGCTTAACCTACGAGCAGTACTTC. The rearrangement joins TRBV2 to TRBJ2-7; D possibly corresponds to TRBD2 (6 bases). This CDR3 is built from 14 residues. Trimming took 6 bases from V and 2 from J, leaving 14 bases between them. Germline CDR1 reads SNHLY; CDR2 reads FYNNEI.

At least ten counts were recorded for this clonotype. V gene TRBV20-1 combines with J gene TRBJ1-5; 10 positions agree with TRBD1. With V trimmed by 1 base and J by 7 bases, 1 base remained unmatched. Germline CDR1 and CDR2: DFQATT and SNEGSKA (reference sequence). The CDR3 length is 13 residues. CDR3 amino acids: CSARGTGGQPQHF. DNA of the CDR3: TGCAGTGCTAGAGGGACAGGGGGACAGCCCCAGCATTTT.

This chain links TRBV10-3 with TRBJ2-3, with TRBD2 matching over 9 bases. The CDR3 consists of 13 residues. The V gene's germline CDR1 is ENHRY and CDR2 SYGVKD. Losses at the gene ends were 5 bases for V and 6 bases for J; bases not matched to a gene: 3. This CDR3 is CAISIAGEDTQYF. For the CDR3, the DNA is TGTGCCATCAGTATAGCGGGGGAGGATACGCAGTATTTT.

The chain couples TRBV11-2 to TRBJ2-5; 7 nucleotides match TRBD2. CDR1 and CDR2 (germline): SGHAT, FQNNGV. CDR3 length: 16 residues. Trimming at V came to 5 bases and at J to 3 bases, leaving 12 bases not matched to a gene. This CDR3 reads CASSLMGGGLEETQYF. DNA for the CDR3: TGTGCCAGCAGCCTCATGGGGGGGGGACTGGAAGAGACCCAGTACTTC.

V and J are TRBV6-2 or TRBV6-3 and TRBJ2-7; D remains unclear. Germline V lookup: CDR1 MNHEY, CDR2 SVGEGT. The CDR3 is 13 amino acids. V lost 0 bases and J lost 3, with 6 bases in between. CDR3 DNA sequence: TGTGCCAGCAGTTACTCAAGGAGCTACGAGCAGTACTTC. Translating it yields CASSYSRSYEQYF.

The table lists this clonotype with many counts. J is TRBJ2-3 and V is TRBV5-5; 12 bases fit TRBD1. Germline CDR1 is SGHKS and CDR2 is YYEKEE (reference sequence). Losses at the gene ends were 0 bases for V and 5 bases for J; bases not matched to a gene: 4. There are 16 residues in the CDR3. The CDR3 DNA reads TGTGCCAGCAGCTTGGAGGGGACAGGGGGCATAGATACGCAGTATTTT. Encoded protein: CASSLEGTGGIDTQYF.

The chain recombines TRBV6-2 or TRBV6-3 with TRBJ2-7; D gene ambiguous. This CDR3 is built from 14 residues. Deletions cut 4 bases from V and 5 bases from J, with 15 bases between. Looked up from germline, CDR1 is MNHEY and CDR2 is SVGEGT. This CDR3 is CASSSSGPPDEQYF. The CDR3 nucleotides read TGTGCCAGCAGTTCCTCCGGGCCACCGGACGAGCAGTACTTC.

The rearrangement uses TRBV5-5 and TRBJ1-6; 7 bases match TRBD1. Trimming at V came to 4 bases and at J to 10 bases, leaving 5 bases not matched to a gene. The germline gives CDR1 SGHKS, CDR2 YYEKEE (reference sequence). The CDR3 extends over 13 amino acids. CDR3 bases: TGTGCCAGCAGCCCTGACAGGGAATCACCCCTCCACTTT. It encodes CASSPDRESPLHF.

This clonotype came up a few times. This chain joins TRBV5-1 and TRBJ2-3, with 11 bases matching TRBD2. This CDR3 region has 18 residues. In germline, CDR1 is SGHRS, CDR2 YFSETQ. V trimming: 0 bases; J trimming: 4 bases; junction bases outside the gene matches: 10. The CDR3 DNA follows: TGCGCCAGCAGCTTGGAAACTAGCGGGGGCCGTTGGGCAGATACGCAGTATTTT. Protein sequence: CASSLETSGGRWADTQYF.

A few counts support this clonotype. This chain uses TRBV7-2 with TRBJ2-2; D is unclear. Per germline, CDR1 SGHTA and CDR2 FQGNSA. CDR3 size: 13 residues. V was cut by 4 bases and J by 5 bases, with 8 bases left in between. CDR3 nucleotide sequence: TGTGCCAGCAGCTCTGGGTATACCGGGGAGCTGTTTTTT. Translated, it gives CASSSGYTGELFF. Together with reference TRBV7-2 and TRBJ2-2, the CDR3 gives the full variable domain: GAGVSQSPSNKVTEKGKDVELRCDPISGHTALYWYRQSLGQGLEFLIYFQGNSAPDKSGLPSDRFSAERTGGSVSTLTIQRTQQEDSAVYLCASSSGYTGELFFGEGSRLTVL.

This clonotype has a handful of counts. This chain links TRBV3-1 with TRBJ2-3; TRBD1 or TRBD2 may be the D gene (7 bases each). The germline gives CDR1 LGHDT, CDR2 YNNKEL (reference sequence). V gave up 4 bases and J gave up 1 base, with 15 bases separating them. CDR3 length equals 16 residues. The CDR3 here is CASSLAGGARTDTQYF. In DNA form, the CDR3 reads TGTGCCAGCAGCCTCGCAGGGGGGGCCCGCACAGATACGCAGTATTTT.

The chain carries TRBV19 and TRBJ1-5; 7 bases align to TRBD1. This CDR3 contains 13 residues. CDR1 LNHDA and CDR2 SQIVND come from the germline V gene (reference sequence). With 11 bases clipped from V and 6 bases from J, the junction kept 10 bases outside the gene matches. The CDR3 is CASCKSGGQPQHF. The DNA for the CDR3 is TGTGCCTCCTGCAAGTCAGGGGGTCAGCCCCAGCATTTT.

A few counts support this clonotype. This chain links TRBV10-3 with TRBJ2-7; D is undetermined. Trimming took 0 bases from V and 3 from J, leaving 9 bases between them. Germline CDR1 is ENHRY and CDR2 is SYGVKD. The CDR3 is made up of 14 amino acids. This CDR3 reads CAISESIFYYEQYF. The CDR3 nucleotides read TGTGCCATCAGTGAGTCGATTTTTTACTACGAGCAGTACTTC.

V usage is TRBV9 and J usage is TRBJ2-1, with TRBD2 identical over 9 bases. Trimming cost V 1 base and J 4 bases; bases outside gene matches: 3. Germline V gives CDR1 SGDLS, CDR2 YYNGEE. The CDR3 sequence is 15 residues long. CDR3 protein: CASSVTSGGYNEQFF. Here the CDR3 DNA reads TGTGCCAGCAGCGTAACGAGCGGGGGGTACAATGAGCAGTTCTTC.

The genes are TRBV7-9 and TRBJ2-1; 8 bases are shared with TRBD2. In germline, CDR1 is SEHNR, CDR2 FQNEAQ (reference sequence). The CDR3 spans 15 residues. Trimming took 5 bases from V and 8 from J; bases not matched to a gene: 11. This CDR3 is CASSPGGGRVHEQFF. The CDR3 DNA reads TGTGCCAGCAGCCCCGGCGGGGGGCGAGTCCATGAGCAGTTCTTC.

The chain joins TRBV6-2 or TRBV6-3 to TRBJ2-7; possibly TRBD1 for D (5 bases). The germline V gene has CDR1 MNHEY and CDR2 SVGEGT. Trimming pared 6 bases from V and 1 base from J, leaving 16 bases between. The CDR3 runs 15 residues. Here the CDR3 DNA reads TGTGCCAGCAGGCTTACAGACAGTGTTTCCTACGAGCAGTACTTC. The encoded protein is CASRLTDSVSYEQYF.

J is TRBJ2-2 and V is TRBV5-1; possibly TRBD1 for D (5 bases). This CDR3 is built from 14 residues. With 1 base removed from V and 7 bases from J, the gap between germline ends came to 11 bases. Germline V gene data show CDR1 as SGHRS and CDR2 as YFSETQ. The CDR3 DNA reads as TGCGCCAGCAGCTTGTTTCAGGGCGGCGGGGAGCTGTTTTTT. It specifies CASSLFQGGGELFF.

This clonotype was seen ten or more times. The CDR3 DNA is TGTGCCAGCAGCCCCCCATGGGGGGGGACCTACAATGAGCAGTTCTTC. Its protein is CASSPPWGGTYNEQFF. The rearrangement uses TRBV11-2 and TRBJ2-1; 7 bases line up with TRBD2. This CDR3 comprises 16 residues. Germline values: CDR1 SGHAT, CDR2 FQNNGV. V was pared by 5 bases and J by 2 bases, with 9 bases of the junction left unmatched.

The chain uses TRBV12-3 or TRBV12-4 and TRBJ2-1, with 9 nucleotides matching TRBD2. V lost 4 bases and J lost 6; bases outside the gene matches: 4. The CDR3 is 14 amino acids. This CDR3 is CASSYLAGPNEQFF. CDR3 nucleotide sequence: TGTGCCAGCAGTTATCTAGCGGGGCCCAATGAGCAGTTCTTC.

V gene TRBV7-9 combines with J gene TRBJ2-5, with TRBD2 as a possible D gene (6 bases). Trimming shortened V by 5 bases and J by 5 bases, and 12 bases separated the two germline ends. The CDR3 is 13 residues long. The germline CDR1 and CDR2 sequences are SEHNR and FQNEAQ (reference sequence). DNA for the CDR3: TGTGCCAGCAGCCGGGACTTGGGGGAGACCCAGTACTTC. Protein: CASSRDLGETQYF.

The chain carries TRBV27 and TRBJ2-5, with D unclear. There are 14 residues in the CDR3. Trimming stripped 6 bases from V and 5 bases from J, with 16 bases between. CDR1 and CDR2 from the germline V gene are MNHEY and SMNVEV (reference sequence). The CDR3 protein is CASSKYLDGETQYF. In DNA form, the CDR3 reads TGTGCCAGCAGCAAATACCTGGATGGGGAGACCCAGTACTTC.

This clonotype has at least ten counts. The rearrangement links TRBV12-3 or TRBV12-4 to TRBJ1-6; the D is unclear. Trimming took 3 bases from V and 7 from J, leaving 7 bases between them. The CDR3 runs 13 residues. The CDR3 region is CASSFNWNSPLHF. In DNA form, the CDR3 reads TGTGCCAGCAGTTTCAACTGGAATTCACCCCTCCACTTT.

The chain is built from TRBV20-1 and TRBJ1-5; D ambiguous. The CDR3 contains 13 residues. The germline gives CDR1 DFQATT, CDR2 SNEGSKA (reference sequence). V lost 4 bases to trimming and J lost 2 bases, with 9 bases between them. The chain's CDR3 is CSAIGHGNQPQHF. In nucleotides, the CDR3 is TGCAGTGCTATCGGTCACGGCAATCAGCCCCAGCATTTT.